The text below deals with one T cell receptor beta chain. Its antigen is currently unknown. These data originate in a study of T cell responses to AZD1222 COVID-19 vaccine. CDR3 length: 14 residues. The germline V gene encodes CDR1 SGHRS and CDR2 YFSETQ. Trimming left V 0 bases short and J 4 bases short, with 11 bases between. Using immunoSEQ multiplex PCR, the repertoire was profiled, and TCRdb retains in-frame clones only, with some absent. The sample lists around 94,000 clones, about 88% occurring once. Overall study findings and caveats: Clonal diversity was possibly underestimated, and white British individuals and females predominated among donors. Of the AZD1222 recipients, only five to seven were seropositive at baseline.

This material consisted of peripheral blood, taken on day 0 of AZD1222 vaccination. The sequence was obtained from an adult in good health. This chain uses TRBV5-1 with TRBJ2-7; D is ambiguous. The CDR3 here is CASSLGRIDYEQYF. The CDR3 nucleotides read TGCGCCAGCAGCTTGGGCAGAATTGATTACGAGCAGTACTTC.